A selection of T cell receptor beta chains follows, all from one sample in a study of radiation and T cells in renal cell carcinoma. Clones were sequenced by immunoSEQ multiplex PCR, and TCRdb holds only the in-frame ones, with some missing. The table records 70,000 to 80,000 clones, approximately 83% of them present only once. The sequencing used blood, collected from a patient whose treatment included radiotherapy and nephrectomy. The origin of the receptors is a woman aged 45-59 years with renal cell carcinoma. The CDR3 runs from the conserved cysteine through the conserved F or W. D genes are given only for firm matches. Clone size appears in some rows only: once, few, many, or a class for an expanded clone.

length: 15
J: TRBJ1-3
size: .
V: TRBV30
D: .
CDR3: CAWRRLASSGNTIYF
DNA: TGTGCCTGGCGAAGACTTGCGAGCTCTGGAAACACCATATATTTT

length: 15
J: TRBJ2-2
size: .
V: TRBV5-5
D: TRBD1
CDR3: CASSWTGGPTGELFF
DNA: TGTGCCAGCAGCTGGACAGGGGGTCCCACCGGGGAGCTGTTTTTT

length: 16
J: TRBJ2-5
size: .
V: TRBV5-1
D: TRBD2
CDR3: CASSWGTSGTQETQYF
DNA: TGCGCCAGCAGCTGGGGGACTAGCGGGACACAAGAGACCCAGTACTTC

length: 16
J: TRBJ1-5
size: .
V: TRBV5-1
D: .
CDR3: CASSFIPTGGNQPQHF
DNA: TGCGCCAGCAGCTTCATTCCGACAGGCGGGAATCAGCCCCAGCATTTT

length: 16
J: TRBJ2-3
size: .
V: TRBV6-1
D: TRBD2
CDR3: CASSVTSGGITGTQYF
DNA: TGTGCCAGCAGTGTGACTAGCGGGGGGATAACTGGTACGCAGTATTTT

length: 18
J: TRBJ1-3
size: .
V: TRBV5-8
D: .
CDR3: CASSFLTGFPISGNTIYF
DNA: TGTGCCAGCAGCTTTTTGACAGGCTTCCCCATCTCTGGAAACACCATATATTTT

length: 12
J: TRBJ1-4
size: .
V: TRBV7-9
D: .
CDR3: CASHKGYEKLFF
DNA: TGTGCCAGCCACAAGGGTTATGAAAAACTGTTTTTT

length: 14
J: TRBJ1-1
size: once
V: TRBV11-2
D: .
CDR3: CASSRTGLFTEAFF
DNA: TGTGCCAGCAGCCGAACAGGACTCTTTACTGAAGCTTTCTTT

length: 18
J: TRBJ2-3
size: .
V: TRBV18
D: .
CDR3: CASSPIRTRQRGSDTQYF
DNA: TGTGCCAGCTCACCAATAAGGACTAGACAAAGGGGGTCAGATACGCAGTATTTT

length: 16
J: TRBJ2-5
size: .
V: TRBV27
D: TRBD1
CDR3: CASSGGTGGASETQYF
DNA: TGTGCCAGCAGTGGGGGGACAGGGGGCGCCTCAGAGACCCAGTACTTC

length: 16
J: TRBJ2-2
size: .
V: TRBV7-2
D: .
CDR3: CASSLGMGSNTGELFF
DNA: TGTGCCAGCAGCTTAGGTATGGGGTCGAACACCGGGGAGCTGTTTTTT

length: 17
J: TRBJ1-5
size: .
V: TRBV21-1
D: .
CDR3: CASSRRHTGGSNQPQHF
DNA: TGTGCCAGCAGTCGCCGGCACACAGGGGGAAGCAATCAGCCCCAGCATTTT

length: 15
J: TRBJ1-4
size: .
V: TRBV15
D: .
CDR3: CATSRASGTNEKLFF
DNA: TGTGCCACCAGCAGAGCCTCTGGAACTAATGAAAAACTGTTTTTT

length: 14
J: TRBJ1-1
size: few
V: TRBV6-1
D: .
CDR3: CASRANAGDTEAFF
DNA: TGTGCCAGCAGGGCTAATGCAGGGGACACTGAAGCTTTCTTT

length: 14
J: TRBJ1-4
size: .
V: TRBV19
D: .
CDR3: CASSPITNNEKLFF
DNA: TGTGCCAGTAGTCCAATTACAAATAATGAAAAACTGTTTTTT

length: 13
J: TRBJ2-5
size: once
V: TRBV6-6
D: .
CDR3: CASSSPGFGTQYF
DNA: TGTGCCAGCAGTTCCCCAGGGTTTGGGACCCAGTACTTC

length: 15
J: TRBJ1-1
size: .
V: TRBV6-6
D: .
CDR3: CASSYSQGWDTEAFF
DNA: TGTGCCAGCAGTTACTCTCAGGGCTGGGACACTGAAGCCTTCTTT

length: 15
J: TRBJ2-1
size: .
V: TRBV2
D: TRBD2
CDR3: CASKVGAGEYNEQFF
DNA: TGTGCCAGCAAAGTCGGCGCGGGAGAGTACAATGAGCAGTTCTTC

length: 13
J: TRBJ1-2
size: .
V: TRBV29-1
D: .
CDR3: CSVGPRPGYGYTF
DNA: TGCAGCGTTGGGCCAAGGCCAGGCTATGGCTACACCTTC

length: 13
J: TRBJ1-1
size: .
V: TRBV19
D: .
CDR3: CASSGAGGTEAFF
DNA: TGTGCCAGTAGTGGGGCCGGGGGCACTGAAGCTTTCTTT

length: 17
J: TRBJ1-4
size: .
V: TRBV2
D: TRBD1
CDR3: CASSENLHRLQGKKLFF
DNA: TGTGCCAGCAGCGAGAACCTTCACCGCCTACAGGGGAAAAAACTGTTTTTT

length: 13
J: TRBJ1-5
size: few
V: TRBV30
D: .
CDR3: CAWSRWAGQPQHF
DNA: TGTGCCTGGAGTCGGTGGGCAGGTCAGCCCCAGCATTTT

length: 13
J: TRBJ2-7
size: .
V: TRBV7-2
D: .
CDR3: CASSLPQSYEQYF
DNA: TGTGCCAGCAGCCTACCACAGAGTTACGAGCAGTACTTC

length: 11
J: TRBJ1-2
size: .
V: TRBV2
D: .
CDR3: CASTIGSGYTF
DNA: TGTGCCAGCACAATCGGATCTGGCTACACCTTC

length: 15
J: TRBJ1-3
size: few
V: TRBV6-5
D: .
CDR3: CASSYDSLSGNTIYF
DNA: TGTGCCAGCAGTTACGATAGCCTCTCTGGAAACACCATATATTTT

length: 14
J: TRBJ2-3
size: .
V: TRBV4-2
D: .
CDR3: CASSQDALTNTQYF
DNA: TGTGCCAGCAGCCAAGATGCGCTGACAAATACGCAGTATTTT

length: 15
J: TRBJ1-6
size: .
V: TRBV7-9
D: .
CDR3: CASNRERRPNSPLHF
DNA: TGTGCCAGCAACCGCGAGCGGAGACCGAATTCACCCCTCCACTTT

length: 16
J: TRBJ1-1
size: .
V: TRBV6-5
D: .
CDR3: CASSYSVGPGNTEAFF
DNA: TGTGCCAGCAGTTATAGCGTGGGCCCTGGGAACACTGAAGCTTTCTTT

length: 14
J: TRBJ2-5
size: .
V: TRBV14
D: .
CDR3: CASSQENSQETQYF
DNA: TGTGCCAGCAGCCAAGAAAACTCGCAAGAGACCCAGTACTTC

length: 12
J: TRBJ2-7
size: .
V: TRBV6-5
D: TRBD1
CDR3: CATRQGNSEQYF
DNA: TGTGCCACACGACAGGGTAATTCCGAGCAGTACTTC

length: 15
J: TRBJ2-7
size: .
V: TRBV7-9
D: .
CDR3: CASSQRTAGTYEQYF
DNA: TGTGCCAGCAGCCAGCGGACGGCTGGGACCTACGAGCAGTACTTC

length: 15
J: TRBJ1-2
size: .
V: TRBV27
D: .
CDR3: CASSLFGGVEVGYTF
DNA: TGTGCCAGCAGTTTATTTGGGGGAGTTGAGGTTGGCTACACCTTC

length: 16
J: TRBJ2-1
size: once
V: TRBV28
D: .
CDR3: CASTNRLASSYNEQFF
DNA: TGTGCCAGCACCAACAGGCTAGCGAGCTCCTACAATGAGCAGTTCTTC

length: 17
J: TRBJ2-5
size: .
V: TRBV7-8
D: TRBD2
CDR3: CASSQTSGGAGSETQYF
DNA: TGTGCCAGCAGCCAGACTAGCGGGGGGGCTGGATCAGAGACCCAGTACTTC

length: 14
J: TRBJ1-2
size: .
V: TRBV19
D: .
CDR3: CASSMDQGGYGYTF
DNA: TGTGCCAGTAGTATGGATCAGGGCGGCTATGGCTACACCTTC

length: 15
J: TRBJ2-1
size: .
V: TRBV6-5
D: .
CDR3: CASRLGGRGYNEQFF
DNA: TGTGCCAGCAGGTTAGGGGGGAGGGGATACAATGAGCAGTTCTTC

length: 13
J: TRBJ2-2
size: once
V: TRBV5-5
D: TRBD1
CDR3: CASSLQGAGELFF
DNA: TGTGCCAGCAGCTTGCAGGGGGCCGGGGAGCTGTTTTTT

length: 13
J: TRBJ1-5
size: once
V: TRBV27
D: TRBD1
CDR3: CASSGTVDQPQHF
DNA: TGTGCCAGCAGTGGGACAGTGGATCAGCCCCAGCATTTT

length: 12
J: TRBJ2-1
size: .
V: TRBV2
D: .
CDR3: CASSGRDNEQFF
DNA: TGTGCCAGCAGTGGAAGAGACAATGAGCAGTTCTTC

length: 13
J: TRBJ2-5
size: .
V: TRBV19
D: .
CDR3: CASSINFPETQYF
DNA: TGTGCCAGTAGTATCAATTTTCCCGAGACCCAGTACTTC

length: 14
J: TRBJ2-5
size: .
V: TRBV5-1
D: .
CDR3: CASSPSMNEETQYF
DNA: TGCGCCAGCAGCCCGAGTATGAATGAAGAGACCCAGTACTTC

length: 13
J: TRBJ1-5
size: .
V: TRBV28
D: TRBD1
CDR3: CASLTGSSQPQHF
DNA: TGTGCCAGCCTGACAGGGAGTAGTCAGCCCCAGCATTTT

length: 14
J: TRBJ1-1
size: .
V: TRBV9
D: TRBD1
CDR3: CASSVQGADTEAFF
DNA: TGTGCCAGCAGCGTTCAGGGGGCGGACACTGAAGCTTTCTTT

length: 14
J: TRBJ2-7
size: .
V: TRBV6-5
D: .
CDR3: CASSYPGPGDEQYF
DNA: TGTGCCAGCAGTTACCCCGGCCCCGGCGACGAGCAGTACTTC

length: 14
J: TRBJ1-2
size: .
V: TRBV9
D: TRBD1
CDR3: CASSSPPGQDGYTF
DNA: TGTGCCAGCAGCTCCCCCCCGGGACAGGATGGCTACACCTTC

length: 14
J: TRBJ2-3
size: once
V: TRBV30
D: TRBD1
CDR3: CAWSRGQNTDTQYF
DNA: TGTGCCTGGAGTAGGGGACAGAACACAGATACGCAGTATTTT

length: 15
J: TRBJ1-1
size: .
V: TRBV5-8
D: TRBD1
CDR3: CASSTGQEVNTEAFF
DNA: TGTGCCAGCAGCACGGGACAGGAGGTGAACACTGAAGCTTTCTTT

length: 16
J: TRBJ1-1
size: .
V: TRBV19
D: TRBD1
CDR3: CASSALRDRGYSEAFF
DNA: TGTGCCAGTAGTGCTCTACGGGACAGGGGTTACTCTGAAGCTTTCTTT

length: 15
J: TRBJ2-1
size: .
V: TRBV5-1
D: TRBD2
CDR3: CASSSGLAGDNEQFF
DNA: TGCGCCAGCAGCTCGGGACTAGCGGGGGACAATGAGCAGTTCTTC

length: 14
J: TRBJ1-1
size: .
V: TRBV6-6
D: .
CDR3: CASTKGDVNTEAFF
DNA: TGTGCCAGCACTAAGGGGGATGTGAACACTGAAGCTTTCTTT

length: 15
J: TRBJ2-7
size: few
V: TRBV7-9
D: TRBD1
CDR3: CASSYAETGAIRQYF
DNA: TGTGCCAGCAGCTACGCCGAGACAGGGGCCATAAGGCAGTACTTC